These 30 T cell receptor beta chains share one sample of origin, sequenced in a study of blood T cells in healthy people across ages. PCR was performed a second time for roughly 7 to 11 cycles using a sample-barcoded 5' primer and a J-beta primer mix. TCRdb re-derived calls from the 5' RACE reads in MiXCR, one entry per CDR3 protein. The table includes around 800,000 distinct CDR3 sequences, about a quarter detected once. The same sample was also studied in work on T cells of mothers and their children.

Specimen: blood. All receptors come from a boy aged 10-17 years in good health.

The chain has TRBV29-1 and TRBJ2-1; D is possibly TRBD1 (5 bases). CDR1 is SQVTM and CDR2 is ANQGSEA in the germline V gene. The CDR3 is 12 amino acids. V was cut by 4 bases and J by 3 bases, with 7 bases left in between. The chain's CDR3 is CSVGGHYNEQFF. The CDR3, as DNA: TGCAGCGTTGGAGGACACTACAATGAGCAGTTCTTC.

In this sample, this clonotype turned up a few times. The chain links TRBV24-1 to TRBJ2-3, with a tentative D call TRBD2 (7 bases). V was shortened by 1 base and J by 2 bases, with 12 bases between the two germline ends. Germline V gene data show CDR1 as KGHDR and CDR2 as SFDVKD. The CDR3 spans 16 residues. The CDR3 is CATSDLGRGPTDTQYF. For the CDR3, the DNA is TGTGCCACCAGTGATTTAGGGCGGGGGCCCACAGATACGCAGTATTTT.

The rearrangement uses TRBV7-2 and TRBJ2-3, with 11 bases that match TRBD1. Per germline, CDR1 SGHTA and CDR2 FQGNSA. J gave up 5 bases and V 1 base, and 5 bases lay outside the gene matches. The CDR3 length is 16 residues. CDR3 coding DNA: TGTGCCAGCAGCTTAGACGGACAGGGGGCTCGAGATACGCAGTATTTT. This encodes CASSLDGQGARDTQYF.

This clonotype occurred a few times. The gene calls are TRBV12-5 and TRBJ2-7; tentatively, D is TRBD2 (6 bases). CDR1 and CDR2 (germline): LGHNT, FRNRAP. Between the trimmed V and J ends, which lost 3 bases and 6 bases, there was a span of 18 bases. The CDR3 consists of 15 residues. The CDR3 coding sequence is TGTGCTAGTGGTTTCCCAGGGCAGGAGGGTGGCGAGCAGTACTTC. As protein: CASGFPGQEGGEQYF. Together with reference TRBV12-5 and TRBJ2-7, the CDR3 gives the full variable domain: DARVTQTPRHKVTEMGQEVTMRCQPILGHNTVFWYRQTMMQGLELLAYFRNRAPLDDSGMPKDRFSAEMPDATLATLKIQPSEPRDSAVYFCASGFPGQEGGEQYFGPGTRLTVT.

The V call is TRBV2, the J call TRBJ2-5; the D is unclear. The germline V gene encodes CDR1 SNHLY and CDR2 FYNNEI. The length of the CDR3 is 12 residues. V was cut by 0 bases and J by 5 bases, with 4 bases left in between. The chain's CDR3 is CASSEAWETQYF. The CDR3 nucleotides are TGTGCCAGCAGTGAAGCTTGGGAGACCCAGTACTTC.

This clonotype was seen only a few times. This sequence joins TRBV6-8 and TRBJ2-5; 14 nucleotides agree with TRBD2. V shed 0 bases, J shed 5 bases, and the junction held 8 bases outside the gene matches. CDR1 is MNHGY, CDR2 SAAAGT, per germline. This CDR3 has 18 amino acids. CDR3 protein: CASSYSGLAGALEETQYF. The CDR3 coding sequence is TGTGCCAGCAGTTACTCGGGACTAGCGGGGGCCCTGGAGGAGACCCAGTACTTC.

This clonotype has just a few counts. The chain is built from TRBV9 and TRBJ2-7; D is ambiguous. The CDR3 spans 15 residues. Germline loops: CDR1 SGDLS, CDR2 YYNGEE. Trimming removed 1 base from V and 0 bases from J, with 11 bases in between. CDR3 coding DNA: TGTGCCAGCAGCGTAAGTCCGGCCAGCTCCTACGAGCAGTACTTC. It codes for CASSVSPASSYEQYF.

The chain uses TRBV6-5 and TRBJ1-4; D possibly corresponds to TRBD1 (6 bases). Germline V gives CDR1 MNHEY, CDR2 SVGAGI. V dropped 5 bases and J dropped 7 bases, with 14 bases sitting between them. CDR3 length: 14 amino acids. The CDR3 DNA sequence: TGTGCCAGCAGTGATGGGGGCAGGGGTGAAAAACTGTTTTTT. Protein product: CASSDGGRGEKLFF.

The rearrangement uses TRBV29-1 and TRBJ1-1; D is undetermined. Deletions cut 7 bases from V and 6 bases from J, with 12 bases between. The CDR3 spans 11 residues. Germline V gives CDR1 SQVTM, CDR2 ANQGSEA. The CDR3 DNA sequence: TGCAGCGCTGTGCACCCCTCTGAAGCTTTCTTT. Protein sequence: CSAVHPSEAFF.

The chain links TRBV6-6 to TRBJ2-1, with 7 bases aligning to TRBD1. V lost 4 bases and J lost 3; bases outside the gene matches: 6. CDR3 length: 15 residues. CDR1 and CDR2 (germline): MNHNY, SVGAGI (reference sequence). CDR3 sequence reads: CASSSDRENYNEQFF. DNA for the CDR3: TGTGCCAGCAGTTCCGACAGGGAGAACTACAATGAGCAGTTCTTC.

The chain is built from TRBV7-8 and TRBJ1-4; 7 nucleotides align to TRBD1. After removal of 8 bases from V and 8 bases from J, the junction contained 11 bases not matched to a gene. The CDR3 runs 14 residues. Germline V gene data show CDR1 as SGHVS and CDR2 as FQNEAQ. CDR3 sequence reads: CASGSDREWEKLFF. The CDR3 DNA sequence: TGTGCCAGCGGCTCCGACAGGGAGTGGGAAAAACTGTTTTTT. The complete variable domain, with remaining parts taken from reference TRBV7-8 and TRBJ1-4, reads GAGVSQSPRYKVAKRGQDVALRCDPISGHVSLFWYQQALGQGPEFLTYFQNEAQLDKSGLPSDRFFAERPEGSVSTLKIQRTQQEDSAVYLCASGSDREWEKLFFGSGTQLSVL.

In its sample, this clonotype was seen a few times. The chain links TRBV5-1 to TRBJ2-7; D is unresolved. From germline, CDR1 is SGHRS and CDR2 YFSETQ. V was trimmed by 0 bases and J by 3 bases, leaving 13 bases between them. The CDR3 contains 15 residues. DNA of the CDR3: TGCGCCAGCAGCTTGGACAGTACCACTCTCTACGAGCAGTACTTC. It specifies CASSLDSTTLYEQYF.

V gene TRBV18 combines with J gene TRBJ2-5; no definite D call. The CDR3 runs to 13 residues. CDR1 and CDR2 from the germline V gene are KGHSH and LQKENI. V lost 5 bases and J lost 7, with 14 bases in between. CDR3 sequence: CASSDQVLGTQYF. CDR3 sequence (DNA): TGTGCCAGCTCAGACCAGGTTCTCGGGACCCAGTACTTC.

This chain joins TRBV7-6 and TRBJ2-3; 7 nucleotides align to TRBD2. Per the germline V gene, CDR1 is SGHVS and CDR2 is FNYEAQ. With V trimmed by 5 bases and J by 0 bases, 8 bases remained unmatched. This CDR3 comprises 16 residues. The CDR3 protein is CASSPGLVGSTDTQYF. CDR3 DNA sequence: TGTGCCAGCAGCCCCGGACTAGTGGGAAGCACAGATACGCAGTATTTT.

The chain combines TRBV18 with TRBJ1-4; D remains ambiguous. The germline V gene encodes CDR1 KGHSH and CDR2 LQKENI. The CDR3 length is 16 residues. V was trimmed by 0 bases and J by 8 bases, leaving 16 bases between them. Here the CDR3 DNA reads TGTGCCAGCTCACCACCGTCGGACGGCATTGGGGAAAAACTGTTTTTT. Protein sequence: CASSPPSDGIGEKLFF.

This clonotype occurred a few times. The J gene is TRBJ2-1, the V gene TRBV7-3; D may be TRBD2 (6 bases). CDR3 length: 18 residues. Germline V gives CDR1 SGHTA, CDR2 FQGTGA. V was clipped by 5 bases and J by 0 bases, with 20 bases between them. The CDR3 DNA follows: TGTGCCAGCAGCCCCAATCCGAGCGGACTAAGCTCCTACAATGAGCAGTTCTTC. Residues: CASSPNPSGLSSYNEQFF.

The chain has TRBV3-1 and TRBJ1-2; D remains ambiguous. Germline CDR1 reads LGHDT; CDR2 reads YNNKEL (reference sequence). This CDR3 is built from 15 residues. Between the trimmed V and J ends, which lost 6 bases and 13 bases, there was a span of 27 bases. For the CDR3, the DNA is TGTGCCAGCAGTCAAACCGAACGCAGCCCTCTTGTAAGCACCTTC. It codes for CASSQTERSPLVSTF.

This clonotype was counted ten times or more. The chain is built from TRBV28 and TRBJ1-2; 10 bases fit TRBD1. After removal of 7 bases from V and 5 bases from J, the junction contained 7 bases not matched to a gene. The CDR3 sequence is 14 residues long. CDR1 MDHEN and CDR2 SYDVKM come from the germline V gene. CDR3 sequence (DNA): TGTGCCAGCAATATCAGGACAGGGGGTTATGGCTACACCTTC. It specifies CASNIRTGGYGYTF.

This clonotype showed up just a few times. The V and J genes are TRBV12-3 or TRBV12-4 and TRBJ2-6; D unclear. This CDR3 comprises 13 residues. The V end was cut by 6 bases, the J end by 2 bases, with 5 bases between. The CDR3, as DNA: TGTGCCAGCAGGGCCACTGGGGCCAACGTCCTGACTTTC. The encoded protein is CASRATGANVLTF.

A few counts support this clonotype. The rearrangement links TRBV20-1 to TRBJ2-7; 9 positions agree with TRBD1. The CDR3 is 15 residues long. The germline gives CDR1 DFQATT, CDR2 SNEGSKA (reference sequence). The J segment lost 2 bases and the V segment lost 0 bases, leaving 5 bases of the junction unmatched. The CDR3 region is CSARDPGQGTYEQYF. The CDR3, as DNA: TGCAGTGCTAGAGATCCGGGACAGGGTACCTACGAGCAGTACTTC.

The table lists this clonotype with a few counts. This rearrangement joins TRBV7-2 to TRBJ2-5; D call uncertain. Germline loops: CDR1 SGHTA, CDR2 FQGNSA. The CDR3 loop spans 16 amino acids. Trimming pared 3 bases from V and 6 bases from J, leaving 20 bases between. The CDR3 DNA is TGTGCCAGCAGCTTGGACCGGCGGTCTACTCGCCAGACCCAGTACTTC. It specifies CASSLDRRSTRQTQYF.

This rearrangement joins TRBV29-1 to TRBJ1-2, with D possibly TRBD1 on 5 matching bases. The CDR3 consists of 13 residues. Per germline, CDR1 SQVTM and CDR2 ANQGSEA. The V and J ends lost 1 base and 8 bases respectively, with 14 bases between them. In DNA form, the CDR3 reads TGCAGCGTTGAAGGGACAACCGGCGGGGGCTACACCTTC. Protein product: CSVEGTTGGGYTF. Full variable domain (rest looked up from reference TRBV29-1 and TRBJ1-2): SAVISQKPSRDICQRGTSLTIQCQVDSQVTMMFWYRQQPGQSLTLIATANQGSEATYESGFVIDKFPISRPNLTFSTLTVSNMSPEDSSIYLCSVEGTTGGGYTFGSGTRLTVV.

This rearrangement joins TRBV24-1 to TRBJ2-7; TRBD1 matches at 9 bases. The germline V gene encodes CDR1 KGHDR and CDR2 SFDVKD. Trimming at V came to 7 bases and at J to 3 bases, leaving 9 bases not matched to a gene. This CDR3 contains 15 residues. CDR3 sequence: CATSQSGTGNYEQYF. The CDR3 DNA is TGTGCCACCAGCCAATCCGGGACAGGGAACTACGAGCAGTACTTC.

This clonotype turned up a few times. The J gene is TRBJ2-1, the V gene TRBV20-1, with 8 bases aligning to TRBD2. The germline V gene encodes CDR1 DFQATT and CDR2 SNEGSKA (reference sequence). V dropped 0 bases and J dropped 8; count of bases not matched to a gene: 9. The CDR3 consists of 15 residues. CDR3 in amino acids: CSARDPGGGSDEQFF. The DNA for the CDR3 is TGCAGTGCTAGAGACCCGGGCGGGGGGTCAGATGAGCAGTTCTTC.

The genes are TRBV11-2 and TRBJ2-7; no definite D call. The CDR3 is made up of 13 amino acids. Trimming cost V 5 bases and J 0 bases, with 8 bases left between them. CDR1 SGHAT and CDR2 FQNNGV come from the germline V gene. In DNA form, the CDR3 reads TGTGCCAGCAGCCCCCAAGTCTCCTACGAGCAGTACTTC. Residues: CASSPQVSYEQYF. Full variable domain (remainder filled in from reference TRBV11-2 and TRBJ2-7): EAGVAQSPRYKIIEKRQSVAFWCNPISGHATLYWYQQILGQGPKLLIQFQNNGVVDDSQLPKDRFSAERLKGVDSTLKIQPAKLEDSAVYLCASSPQVSYEQYFGPGTRLTVT.

This chain's CDR3 is CATSRDSTGYNEQFF. The DNA for the CDR3 is TGTGCCACCAGCAGAGACTCTACAGGGTACAATGAGCAGTTCTTC. V usage is TRBV15 and J usage is TRBJ2-5; perhaps TRBD1 as D (6 bases). TRBJ2-1 matches the DNA end more closely, so the J call is doubtful. The CDR3 runs to 15 residues. The V gene's germline CDR1 is LNHNV and CDR2 YYDKDF (reference sequence).

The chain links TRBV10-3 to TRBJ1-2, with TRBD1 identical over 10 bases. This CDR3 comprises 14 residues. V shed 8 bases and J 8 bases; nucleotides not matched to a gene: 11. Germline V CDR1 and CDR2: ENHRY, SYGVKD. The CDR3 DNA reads TGTGCCATCCCCCAAGGGACAGGGGCAACCGGCTACACCTTC. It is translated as CAIPQGTGATGYTF.

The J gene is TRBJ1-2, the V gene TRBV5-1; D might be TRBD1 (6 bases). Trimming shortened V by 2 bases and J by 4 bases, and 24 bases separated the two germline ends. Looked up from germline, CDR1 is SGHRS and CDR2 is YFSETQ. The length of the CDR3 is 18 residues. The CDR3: CASSFRIGGGASFYGYTF. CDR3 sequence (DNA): TGCGCCAGCAGCTTTCGAATAGGGGGGGGCGCCTCTTTCTATGGCTACACCTTC. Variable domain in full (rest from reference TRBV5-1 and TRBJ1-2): KAGVTQTPRYLIKTRGQQVTLSCSPISGHRSVSWYQQTPGQGLQFLFEYFSETQRNKGNFPGRFSGRQFSNSRSEMNVSTLELGDSALYLCASSFRIGGGASFYGYTFGSGTRLTVV.

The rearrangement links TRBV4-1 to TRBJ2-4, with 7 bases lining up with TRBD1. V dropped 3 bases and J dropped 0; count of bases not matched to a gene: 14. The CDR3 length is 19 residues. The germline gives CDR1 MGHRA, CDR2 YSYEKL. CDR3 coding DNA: TGCGCCAGCAGCCAGAATACAGACCCAGGGGGTCTAGCCAAAAACATTCAGTACTTC. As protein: CASSQNTDPGGLAKNIQYF.

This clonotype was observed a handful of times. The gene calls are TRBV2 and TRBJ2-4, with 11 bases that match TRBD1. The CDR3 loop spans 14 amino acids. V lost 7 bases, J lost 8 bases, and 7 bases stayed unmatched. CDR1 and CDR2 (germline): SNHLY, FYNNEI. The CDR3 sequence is CASNRDRGSDIQYF. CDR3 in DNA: TGTGCCAGCAATCGGGACAGGGGGTCGGACATTCAGTACTTC.